This T cell receptor (beta chain) was identified in a study of cytomegalovirus exposure and HLA in healthy donors. Sequencing used immunoSEQ multiplex PCR; TCRdb keeps in-frame clones, though not all of them. Among over 150,000 clones listed, less than 95% were seen once. This CDR3 is built from 15 residues. Germline CDR1 SEHNR, CDR2 FQNEAQ (reference sequence). Trimming left V 5 bases short and J 3 bases short, with 14 bases between. This clone was seen a single time. This chain links TRBV7-9 with TRBJ1-5; no definite D call. This receptor was identified in a woman aged 18-29 years in good health and CMV-seropositive. Sequencing was performed on PBMCs. The CDR3 DNA is TGTGCCAGCAGCCTGTTGGCGGGGTACAATCAGCCCCAGCATTTT. Amino acid sequence: CASSLLAGYNQPQHF.